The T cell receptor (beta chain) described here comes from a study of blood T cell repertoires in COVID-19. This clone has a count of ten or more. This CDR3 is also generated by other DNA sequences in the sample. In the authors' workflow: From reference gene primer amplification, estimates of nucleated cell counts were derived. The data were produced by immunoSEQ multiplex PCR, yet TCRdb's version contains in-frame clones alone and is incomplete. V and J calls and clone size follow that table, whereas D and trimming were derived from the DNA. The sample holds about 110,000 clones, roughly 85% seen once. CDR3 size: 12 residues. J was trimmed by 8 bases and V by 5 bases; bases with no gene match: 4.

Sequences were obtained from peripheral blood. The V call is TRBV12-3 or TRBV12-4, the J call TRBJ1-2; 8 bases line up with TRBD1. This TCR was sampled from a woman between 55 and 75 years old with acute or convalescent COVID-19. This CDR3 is CASSPGQGGYTF. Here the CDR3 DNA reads TGTGCCAGCAGTCCCGGACAGGGCGGCTACACCTTC.